Given below is one TCR beta chain in context. Its antigen is undetermined. The protocol was immunoSEQ multiplex PCR, while the TCRdb copy is restricted to in-frame clones and leaves out a portion. The sample carries roughly 30,000 clones, around 90% recorded once. CDR3 length: 11 residues. V lost 7 bases and J 5 bases, leaving 8 bases between the germline ends. The germline V gene has CDR1 SNHLY and CDR2 FYNNEI. This entry comes from a study of T cell responses to AZD1222 COVID-19 vaccine. Whole-study results and caveats: Baseline serology detected seropositivity in only five to seven AZD1222 recipients. Researchers took repertoire samples only after the peak T cell response had come.

The source is an adult in good health. Specimen: peripheral blood, collected on day 0 of AZD1222 vaccination. The chain carries TRBV2 and TRBJ1-2, with D hard to call. The CDR3 sequence is CASTRLYGYTF. CDR3 bases: TGTGCCAGCACCCGACTATATGGCTACACCTTC.